Given below is one TCR beta chain in context. Its antigen is undetermined. The germline V gene has CDR1 MNHNS and CDR2 SASEGT. This CDR3 spans 16 amino acids. Trimming stripped 4 bases from V and 7 bases from J, with 20 bases between. TCRdb's copy holds only in-frame clones and misses some; the assay was immunoSEQ multiplex PCR. There are over 150,000 clones in the sample; roughly 92% occur only once, and around 3.7% lies in the top ten. This entry is derived from a study of T cell responses to AZD1222 COVID-19 vaccine. Study-level points and caveats: Females outnumbered males among donors, who were mostly white British; clonal diversity was possibly underestimated. Nearly half of unique spike-specific TCRs reportedly avoided B.1.351 and B.1.1.7 mutated regions. Spike was spanned by vaccine-associated CD4 TCRs, with dominance at 160-218 and 743-854.

The specimen was peripheral blood, collected 28 days after the second AZD1222 dose. This TCR was sampled from an adult who received the AZD1222 COVID-19 vaccine. This chain links TRBV6-1 with TRBJ2-1; either TRBD1 or TRBD2 may fit D (5 bases each). The CDR3 loop reads CASSATRDHPFNEQFF. CDR3 nucleotides: TGTGCCAGCAGTGCCACCCGGGACCACCCTTTTAATGAGCAGTTCTTC.